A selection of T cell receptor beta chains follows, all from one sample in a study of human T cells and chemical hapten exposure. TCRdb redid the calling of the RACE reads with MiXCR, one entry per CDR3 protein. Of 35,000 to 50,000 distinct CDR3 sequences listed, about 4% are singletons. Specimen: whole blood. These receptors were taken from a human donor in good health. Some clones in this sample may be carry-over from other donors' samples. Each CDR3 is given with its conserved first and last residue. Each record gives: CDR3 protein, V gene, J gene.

CDR3: CASGTSGSLAKNIQYF
V: TRBV12-3/TRBV12-4
J: TRBJ2-4

CDR3: CASSGLGLGDLGNTIYF
V: TRBV27
J: TRBJ1-3

CDR3: CSAGGGQPQHF
V: TRBV20-1
J: TRBJ1-5

CDR3: CATSDSRHTNTEAFF
V: TRBV24-1
J: TRBJ1-1

CDR3: CASSFFGRGTQYF
V: TRBV28
J: TRBJ2-5

CDR3: CAWRATGFFSYGYTF
V: TRBV30
J: TRBJ1-2

CDR3: CASSLGVHYEQYF
V: TRBV5-1
J: TRBJ2-7

CDR3: CASTHSPGQGSHEQYF
V: TRBV3-1
J: TRBJ2-7

CDR3: CASSLRPWGTTAWEQFF
V: TRBV12-3/TRBV12-4
J: TRBJ2-1

CDR3: CASRGQTNTDTQYF
V: TRBV6-1
J: TRBJ2-3

CDR3: CAISDPLAARNEQFF
V: TRBV10-3
J: TRBJ2-1

CDR3: CASSPGPSVKLFF
V: TRBV28
J: TRBJ1-4

CDR3: CASSSRTSGTNEQFF
V: TRBV7-2
J: TRBJ2-1

CDR3: CASSLWTGDSGNTIYF
V: TRBV5-1
J: TRBJ1-3

CDR3: CASSSRTGHYEQYF
V: TRBV7-2
J: TRBJ2-7

CDR3: CASSLGSGGAETQYF
V: TRBV5-5
J: TRBJ2-5

CDR3: CASSYSPCTDTQYF
V: TRBV6-2/TRBV6-3
J: TRBJ2-3

CDR3: CASSARTGRSNQPQHF
V: TRBV2
J: TRBJ1-5

CDR3: CASSKAGTGNYGYTF
V: TRBV28
J: TRBJ1-2

CDR3: CASSPLIAGAYEQYF
V: TRBV12-3/TRBV12-4
J: TRBJ2-7

CDR3: CASTPAAQGFTEAFF
V: TRBV28
J: TRBJ1-1

CDR3: CASSRGQSYNSPLHF
V: TRBV5-1
J: TRBJ1-6

CDR3: CASSPDRGMNYGYTF
V: TRBV4-2
J: TRBJ1-2

CDR3: CASKPPRDRTEAFF
V: TRBV12-3/TRBV12-4
J: TRBJ1-1

CDR3: CSAQGVVKTQYF
V: TRBV29-1
J: TRBJ2-5

CDR3: CASRLSGSSYEQYF
V: TRBV27
J: TRBJ2-7

CDR3: CASSPGGGGADYGYTF
V: TRBV6-5
J: TRBJ1-2

CDR3: CASSLQGAGNTIYF
V: TRBV28
J: TRBJ1-3

CDR3: CASSQAGRVEGKQYF
V: TRBV3-1
J: TRBJ2-7

CDR3: CASSVVGTGEQYF
V: TRBV9
J: TRBJ2-7

CDR3: CSVDRLAGSYEQYF
V: TRBV29-1
J: TRBJ2-7

CDR3: CACRRTANTEAFF
V: TRBV6-4
J: TRBJ1-1

CDR3: CSARDGRTSTNTEAFF
V: TRBV20-1
J: TRBJ1-1

CDR3: CASGGDGMNTEAFF
V: TRBV12-3/TRBV12-4
J: TRBJ1-1